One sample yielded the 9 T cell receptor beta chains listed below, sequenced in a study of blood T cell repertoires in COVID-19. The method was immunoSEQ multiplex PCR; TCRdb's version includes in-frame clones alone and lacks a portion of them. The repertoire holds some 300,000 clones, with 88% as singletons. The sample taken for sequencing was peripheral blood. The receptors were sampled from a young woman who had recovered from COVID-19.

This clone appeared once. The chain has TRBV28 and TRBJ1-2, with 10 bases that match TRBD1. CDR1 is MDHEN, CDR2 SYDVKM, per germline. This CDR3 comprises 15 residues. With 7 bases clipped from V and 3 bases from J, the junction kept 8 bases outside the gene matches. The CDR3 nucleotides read TGTGCCAGCAACGACGACAGGGGGCGCGACTATGGCTACACCTTC. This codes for CASNDDRGRDYGYTF.

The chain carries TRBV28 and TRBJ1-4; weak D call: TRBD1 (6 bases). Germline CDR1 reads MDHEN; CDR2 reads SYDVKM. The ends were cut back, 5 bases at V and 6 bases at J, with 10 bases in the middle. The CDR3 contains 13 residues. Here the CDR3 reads CASSKGGHEKLFF. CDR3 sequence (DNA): TGTGCCAGCAGTAAAGGGGGTCATGAAAAACTGTTTTTT.

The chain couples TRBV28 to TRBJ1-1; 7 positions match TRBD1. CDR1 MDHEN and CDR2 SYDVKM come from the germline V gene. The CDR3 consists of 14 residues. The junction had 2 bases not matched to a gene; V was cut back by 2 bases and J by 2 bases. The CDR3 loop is CASSLTGANTEAFF. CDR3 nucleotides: TGTGCCAGCAGTTTAACAGGGGCTAACACTGAAGCTTTCTTT.

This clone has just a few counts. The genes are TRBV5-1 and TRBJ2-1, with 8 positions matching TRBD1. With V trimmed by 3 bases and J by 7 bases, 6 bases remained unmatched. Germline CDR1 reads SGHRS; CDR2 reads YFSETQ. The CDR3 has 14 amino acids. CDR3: CASSSGQGMNEQFF. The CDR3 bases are TGCGCCAGCAGCTCCGGACAGGGTATGAATGAGCAGTTCTTC.

CDR3 in DNA: TGTGCCAGCAGTCCAGTAGGGGTAAATGACATTCAGTACTTC. Amino acids: CASSPVGVNDIQYF. This sequence joins TRBV28 and TRBJ2-4; TRBD1 is a possible D gene (5 bases). The CDR3 spans 14 residues. Germline-derived CDR1 and CDR2 are MDHEN and SYDVKM. Trimming cost V 5 bases and J 8 bases, with 16 bases left between them.

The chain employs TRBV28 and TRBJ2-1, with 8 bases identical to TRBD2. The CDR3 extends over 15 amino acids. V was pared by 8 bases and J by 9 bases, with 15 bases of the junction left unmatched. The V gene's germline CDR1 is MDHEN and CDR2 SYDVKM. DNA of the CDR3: TGTGCCAGCGCTCTAGGGACGGGGGGGCTCGGTGAGCAGTTCTTC. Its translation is CASALGTGGLGEQFF.

CDR3 residues: CASRPLFGGGSPLHF. DNA for the CDR3: TGTGCCAGCAGACCTCTCTTCGGGGGGGGTTCACCCCTCCACTTT. J is TRBJ1-6 and V is TRBV6-5; a possible D gene is TRBD1 (5 bases). The CDR3 loop spans 15 amino acids. Germline values: CDR1 MNHEY, CDR2 SVGAGI. The V end lost 6 bases, the J end lost 9 bases, and 18 bases lay between the germline ends.

CDR3 sequence reads: CATSRDVGGAETQYF. In nucleotides, the CDR3 is TGTGCCACCAGCAGAGATGTCGGCGGGGCAGAGACCCAGTACTTC. The rearrangement joins TRBV15 to TRBJ2-5, with D tentatively TRBD2 (6 bases). Germline assignment: CDR1 LNHNV and CDR2 YYDKDF (reference sequence). The germline V and J ends were trimmed by 0 bases and 4 bases, with 12 bases remaining between them. The CDR3 is 15 residues long.

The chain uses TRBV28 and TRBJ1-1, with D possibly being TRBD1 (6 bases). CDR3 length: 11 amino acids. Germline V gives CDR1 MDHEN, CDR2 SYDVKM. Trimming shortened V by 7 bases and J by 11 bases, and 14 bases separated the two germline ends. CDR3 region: CASTDRSRAFF. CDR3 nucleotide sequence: TGTGCCAGCACCGACAGGTCGAGGGCTTTCTTT.